Each of the 23 T cell receptor beta chains below was sequenced from the same sample in a study of cytomegalovirus exposure and HLA in healthy donors. PCR amplification relied on 60 Vbeta primers (plus 13 Jbeta primers). Sequencing used immunoSEQ multiplex PCR; TCRdb keeps in-frame clones, though not all of them. The profile shows around 150,000 clones, about three quarters of them singletons. Material for sequencing was PBMCs. These TCRs come from a woman in her twenties or thirties in good health and CMV-seronegative.

This rearrangement joins TRBV13 to TRBJ2-1; 7 bases map to TRBD2. The V segment lost 0 bases and the J segment 2 bases; nucleotides outside the gene matches: 4. CDR3 length equals 16 residues. CDR1 is PRHDT, CDR2 FYEKMQ, per germline (reference sequence). The CDR3: CASSLGLSGAYNEQFF. As DNA, the CDR3 is TGTGCCAGCAGCTTAGGCCTAAGCGGGGCCTACAATGAGCAGTTCTTC.

The chain has TRBV18 and TRBJ2-7; weak D call: TRBD1 (5 bases). Per germline, CDR1 KGHSH and CDR2 LQKENI. The CDR3 is 13 residues long. The V end lost 4 bases, the J end lost 3 bases, and 10 bases lay between the germline ends. CDR3 coding DNA: TGTGCCAGCTCACAGGGGAATAGCTACGAGCAGTACTTC. Its translation is CASSQGNSYEQYF.

On this clone itself: Being one base from a much bigger clone, this may be a read error. V and J are TRBV4-1 and TRBJ1-1, with 9 bases matching TRBD1. The CDR3 totals 18 residues. The V and J ends lost 2 bases and 8 bases, in that order; junction bases with no gene match: 18. Germline CDR1 and CDR2: MGHRA and YSYEKL. Written as DNA, the CDR3 is TGCGCCAGCAGCCAATACCCTGCCGCGGGACAGGGAAGGGACGAAGCTTTCTTT. Translating it yields CASSQYPAAGQGRDEAFF.

The V call is TRBV6-1, the J call TRBJ1-1; the D gene is possibly TRBD1 (5 bases). The CDR3 contains 14 residues. Germline V gene lookup returns CDR1 MNHNS and CDR2 SASEGT. V lost 7 bases, J lost 0 bases, and 12 bases lay in between. The CDR3 DNA reads TGTGCCAGCACTAGTACAGGTTTGAACACTGAAGCTTTCTTT. Translated: CASTSTGLNTEAFF.

This chain connects TRBV11-2 to TRBJ1-3; D ambiguous. Germline V gives CDR1 SGHAT, CDR2 FQNNGV. This CDR3 is built from 16 residues. The germline V and J ends were trimmed by 2 bases and 2 bases, with 13 bases remaining between them. CDR3 in amino acids: CASSLSGSGTGNTIYF. The CDR3 DNA reads TGTGCCAGCAGCTTATCGGGGTCAGGCACTGGAAACACCATATATTTT.

The chain has TRBV7-9 and TRBJ2-3, with unresolved D. This CDR3 has 11 amino acids. CDR1 is SEHNR and CDR2 is FQNEAQ in the germline V gene (reference sequence). Between the trimmed V and J ends, which lost 5 bases and 5 bases, there was a span of 5 bases. The CDR3 spells CASSPKDTQYF. In DNA, the CDR3 is TGTGCCAGCAGCCCTAAAGATACGCAGTATTTT.

The chain uses TRBV11-3 and TRBJ2-7; 7 bases align to TRBD1. Germline lookup yields CDR1 SGHNT and CDR2 YENEEA. The CDR3 consists of 13 residues. Losses at the gene ends were 2 bases for V and 4 bases for J; bases not matched to a gene: 2. CDR3 amino acids: CASSLRTGYEQYF. CDR3 sequence (DNA): TGTGCCAGCAGCTTACGGACAGGTTACGAGCAGTACTTC.

This clone was detected a few times. The chain is built from TRBV30 and TRBJ2-2; TRBD2 might be the D (7 bases). Deletions cut 3 bases from V and 4 bases from J, with 15 bases between. Germline assignment: CDR1 GTSNPN and CDR2 SVGIG (reference sequence). This CDR3 is built from 15 residues. DNA of the CDR3: TGTGCCTGGAGCTCCCGGGGGGCGGGCACCGGGGAGCTGTTTTTT. It is translated as CAWSSRGAGTGELFF. Looking up the rest from reference TRBV30 and TRBJ2-2 gives the full variable domain: SQTIHQWPATLVQPVGSPLSLECTVEGTSNPNLYWYRQAAGRGLQLLFYSVGIGQISSEVPQNLSASRPQDRQFILSSKKLLLSDSGFYLCAWSSRGAGTGELFFGEGSRLTVL.

The chain carries TRBV7-9 and TRBJ2-1, with 7 bases aligning to TRBD1. Germline trimming cut 5 bases from V and 1 base from J; bases unmatched to any gene: 5. The CDR3 loop spans 15 amino acids. The germline V gene encodes CDR1 SEHNR and CDR2 FQNEAQ (reference sequence). CDR3 residues: CASSPGTASYNEQFF. The CDR3 coding sequence is TGTGCCAGCAGCCCAGGGACAGCTTCCTACAATGAGCAGTTCTTC.

J is TRBJ1-5 and V is TRBV10-3; the match to TRBD1 covers 9 bases. Trimming removed 1 base from V and 3 bases from J; junction bases left unmatched: 7. Per the germline V gene, CDR1 is ENHRY and CDR2 is SYGVKD. The CDR3 contains 17 residues. CDR3 sequence (DNA): TGTGCCATCAGTGAGTTCGGGACAGGGCTTGACAATCAGCCCCAGCATTTT. Translation gives CAISEFGTGLDNQPQHF.

This clone appeared a few times. The rearrangement links TRBV7-9 to TRBJ1-2, with 8 bases that match TRBD1. Per germline, CDR1 SEHNR and CDR2 FQNEAQ (reference sequence). V gave up 3 bases and J gave up 8 bases; unmatched junction bases: 17. This CDR3 has 17 amino acids. The CDR3 here is CASSFQFRQGHKGGYTF. In DNA form, the CDR3 reads TGTGCCAGCAGCTTTCAATTCAGACAGGGGCACAAAGGAGGCTACACCTTC.

The chain joins TRBV6-6 to TRBJ2-5, with D unresolved. The CDR3 has 14 residues. The germline CDR1 and CDR2 sequences are MNHNY and SVGAGI (reference sequence). V was trimmed by 0 bases and J by 5 bases, leaving 10 bases between them. CDR3 sequence: CASSYSPLGETQYF. CDR3 coding DNA: TGTGCCAGCAGTTACTCTCCCCTCGGGGAGACCCAGTACTTC.

This rearrangement joins TRBV10-3 to TRBJ2-3; TRBD2 agrees at 7 bases. Germline V CDR1 and CDR2: ENHRY, SYGVKD. The CDR3 extends over 15 amino acids. Trimming took 4 bases from V and 0 from J; bases not matched to a gene: 4. This CDR3 reads CAISVASGSTDTQYF. The CDR3 DNA reads TGTGCCATCAGTGTCGCTAGCGGTAGCACAGATACGCAGTATTTT.

This chain joins TRBV6-1 and TRBJ2-7, with D hard to call. In germline, CDR1 is MNHNS, CDR2 SASEGT. This CDR3 contains 15 residues. V gave up 5 bases and J gave up 1 base, with 15 bases separating them. The CDR3 loop reads CASSFANRESYEQYF. The DNA of the CDR3 is TGTGCCAGCAGTTTTGCGAACAGAGAGTCCTACGAGCAGTACTTC.

This chain connects TRBV7-9 to TRBJ2-1; 10 positions agree with TRBD1. CDR3 size: 13 residues. The germline gives CDR1 SEHNR, CDR2 FQNEAQ (reference sequence). Trimming at V came to 8 bases and at J to 9 bases, leaving 7 bases not matched to a gene. As DNA, the CDR3 is TGTGCCAGCCGCCGACAGGGGGCAGCTGAGCAGTTCTTC. Its translation: CASRRQGAAEQFF.

The genes are TRBV5-1 and TRBJ1-3, with D perhaps TRBD1 (6 bases). The germline CDR1 and CDR2 sequences are SGHRS and YFSETQ. V was trimmed by 0 bases and J by 0 bases, leaving 13 bases between them. The CDR3 is made up of 17 amino acids. The CDR3 DNA reads as TGCGCCAGCAGCTTGGGGGGGGGCCCGAGCTCTGGAAACACCATATATTTT. The encoded protein is CASSLGGGPSSGNTIYF.

The chain couples TRBV5-1 to TRBJ2-2, with D uncertain. The V end lost 4 bases, the J end lost 4 bases, and 5 bases lay between the germline ends. This CDR3 comprises 12 residues. From germline, CDR1 is SGHRS and CDR2 YFSETQ. The CDR3 nucleotides are TGCGCCAGCAGCGAGCCCACCGGGGAGCTGTTTTTT. It specifies CASSEPTGELFF.

V and J are TRBV7-9 and TRBJ2-6; no clear D gene. Trimming took off 2 bases at V and 3 bases at J, with 2 bases between the two ends. This CDR3 contains 13 residues. The germline gives CDR1 SEHNR, CDR2 FQNEAQ (reference sequence). The DNA of the CDR3 is TGTGCCAGCAGCTTATATGGGGCCAACGTCCTGACTTTC. It translates to CASSLYGANVLTF. The full variable domain, its missing parts supplied by reference TRBV7-9 and TRBJ2-6, is DTGVSQNPRHKITKRGQNVTFRCDPISEHNRLYWYRQTLGQGPEFLTYFQNEAQLEKSRLLSDRFSAERPKGSFSTLEIQRTEQGDSAMYLCASSLYGANVLTFGAGSRLTVL.

In its sample, this clone was seen once. This rearrangement joins TRBV11-2 to TRBJ1-3; D is undetermined. Germline V gene lookup returns CDR1 SGHAT and CDR2 FQNNGV. V lost 4 bases to trimming and J lost 0 bases, with 4 bases between them. This CDR3 contains 13 residues. CDR3: CASSSRSGNTIYF. The CDR3 DNA sequence: TGTGCCAGCAGCTCCCGCTCTGGAAACACCATATATTTT.

This rearrangement joins TRBV6-6 to TRBJ2-2; maybe TRBD2 (5 bases). This CDR3 comprises 14 residues. Looked up from germline, CDR1 is MNHNY and CDR2 is SVGAGI (reference sequence). Trimming left V 5 bases short and J 3 bases short, with 10 bases between. The CDR3 DNA is TGTGCCAGCAGTAACCACGGGGACACCGGGGAGCTGTTTTTT. It yields the protein CASSNHGDTGELFF.

This chain joins TRBV6-4 and TRBJ1-4; unclear D gene. The CDR3 has 13 residues. The germline CDR1 and CDR2 sequences are MRHNA and SNTAGT. Trimming pared 4 bases from V and 7 bases from J, leaving 10 bases between. This CDR3 reads CASSVNEREKLFF. CDR3 DNA: TGTGCCAGCAGTGTTAACGAGCGTGAAAAACTGTTTTTT.

In DNA, the CDR3 is TGTGCCAGCAGCCCGGGGGGATTCGGGGGTGGCACAGATACGCAGTATTTT. It translates to CASSPGGFGGGTDTQYF. The chain uses TRBV5-8 and TRBJ2-3, with 7 positions matching TRBD2. Germline CDR1 SGHTS, CDR2 YDEGEE. The CDR3 loop spans 17 amino acids. V gave up 4 bases and J gave up 1 base; unmatched junction bases: 12.

The CDR3, as DNA: TGTGCCAGCACCATGAAGGGTGAGGGTGGTATGAGACAGTACTTC. It is translated as CASTMKGEGGMRQYF. The chain carries TRBV6-1 and TRBJ2-7; D may be TRBD2 (5 bases). This CDR3 is built from 15 residues. Trimming cost V 7 bases and J 10 bases, with 26 bases left between them. The germline CDR1 and CDR2 sequences are MNHNS and SASEGT.